The rows below give T cell receptor beta chains drawn from one sample of a study of T cells in pancreatic ductal adenocarcinoma. TCRdb's table, derived via immunoSEQ multiplex PCR, lists solely in-frame clones and lacks some. The sample yields about 100,000 clones, roughly 96% seen once. Sequencing was carried out using PBMCs. The receptors were sampled from a human donor with pancreatic ductal adenocarcinoma. CDR3s leave out the opening cysteine and the closing phenylalanine or tryptophan.

TRBJ2-3	TRBV6-5	ASSYEGEGARNTQY
TRBJ2-1	TRBV5-1	ASSLAVGQGNEQF
TRBJ2-7	TRBV25-1	ASSSRDEQY
TRBJ2-5	TRBV4-1	ASSQDIISGGEETQY
TRBJ2-5	TRBV30	AWSVDGQGKETQY
TRBJ1-4	TRBV4-1	ASSSHYRDEKLF
TRBJ2-2	TRBV7-2	ASSRVQGAGGELF
TRBJ2-7	TRBV30	AWSVSGENEQY
TRBJ2-3	TRBV7-2	ASSLKGGVDTQY
TRBJ2-2	TRBV4-2	ASTLEGQINGELF
TRBJ2-5	TRBV7-6	ASSLAQTAGGQY
TRBJ1-2	TRBV28	ASGVGRGHGGYT
TRBJ2-1	TRBV25-1	ASTQTSASYNEQF
TRBJ1-5	TRBV15	ATSRDLEGSPQH
TRBJ2-7	TRBV2	ASSRSGRIYEQY